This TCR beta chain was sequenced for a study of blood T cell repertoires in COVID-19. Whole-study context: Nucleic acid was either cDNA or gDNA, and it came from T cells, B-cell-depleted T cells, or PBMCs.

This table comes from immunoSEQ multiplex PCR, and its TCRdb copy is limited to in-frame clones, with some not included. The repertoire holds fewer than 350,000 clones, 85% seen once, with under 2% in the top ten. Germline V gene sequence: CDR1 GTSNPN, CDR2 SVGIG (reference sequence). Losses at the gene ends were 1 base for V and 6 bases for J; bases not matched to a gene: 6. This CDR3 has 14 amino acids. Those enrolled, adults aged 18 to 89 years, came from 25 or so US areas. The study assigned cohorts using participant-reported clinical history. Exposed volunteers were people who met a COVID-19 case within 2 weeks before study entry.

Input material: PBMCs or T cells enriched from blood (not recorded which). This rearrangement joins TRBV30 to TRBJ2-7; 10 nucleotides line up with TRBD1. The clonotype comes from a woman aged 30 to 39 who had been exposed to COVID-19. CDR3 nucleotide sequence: TGTGCCTGGAGTGATCCAGGACAGGGGGGCGAGCAGTACTTC. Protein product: CAWSDPGQGGEQYF.